Below, 29 T cell receptor beta chains from the same sample are listed, as sequenced in a study of OX40 agonist ivuxolimab in advanced cancers. Sequencing used immunoSEQ multiplex PCR; TCRdb keeps in-frame clones, though not all of them. The top ten clones hold 0.3% to 0.45% of a sample with fewer than 90,000 clones, approximately 91% of them seen once. The sample in question was CD4+ or CD8+ T cells sorted from blood, obtained in a trial of the OX40 agonist ivuxolimab. The source is an adult with an advanced solid tumor such as melanoma, head and neck, liver or kidney cancer.

This chain connects TRBV5-1 to TRBJ2-5; tentatively, D is TRBD1 (6 bases). The CDR3 length is 13 residues. V lost 4 bases to trimming and J lost 13 bases, with 20 bases between them. The germline gives CDR1 SGHRS, CDR2 YFSETQ. The CDR3 coding sequence is TGCGCCAGCAGCCAGAACGAACAGGGTGGGCGGTACTTC. Translation gives CASSQNEQGGRYF. Drawing the rest from reference TRBV5-1 and TRBJ2-5, the complete variable domain is KAGVTQTPRYLIKTRGQQVTLSCSPISGHRSVSWYQQTPGQGLQFLFEYFSETQRNKGNFPGRFSGRQFSNSRSEMNVSTLELGDSALYLCASSQNEQGGRYFGPGTRLLVL.

This rearrangement joins TRBV2 to TRBJ2-3, with 8 positions matching TRBD2. J was trimmed by 1 base and V by 8 bases; bases with no gene match: 8. Germline CDR1 and CDR2: SNHLY and FYNNEI. The CDR3 consists of 15 residues. The CDR3 spells CASERLATGTDTQYF. The CDR3 DNA follows: TGTGCCAGCGAGAGACTAGCGACGGGCACAGATACGCAGTATTTT.

This clone was found a few times. CDR3 DNA: TGCGCCAGCAGCCAAGATGCCGGGACTAGCGAGAAGCAGTACTTC. This sequence encodes CASSQDAGTSEKQYF. The V and J genes are TRBV4-3 and TRBJ2-7; 10 bases map to TRBD2. CDR3 length equals 15 residues. Germline V CDR1 and CDR2: LGHNA, YSLEER. After removal of 0 bases from V and 8 bases from J, the junction contained 7 bases not matched to a gene.

This chain links TRBV5-1 with TRBJ2-2; no reliable D call. The V gene lost 1 base and the J gene lost 2 bases, with 0 bases spanning the gap. This CDR3 is 12 amino acids long. CDR1 is SGHRS and CDR2 is YFSETQ in the germline V gene. The CDR3 is CASSLNTGELFF. CDR3 DNA: TGCGCCAGCAGCTTGAACACCGGGGAGCTGTTTTTT.

The chain couples TRBV11-2 to TRBJ2-7; 7 positions match TRBD1. V gave up 2 bases and J gave up 3 bases; unmatched junction bases: 7. Germline V gene lookup returns CDR1 SGHAT and CDR2 FQNNGV. The CDR3 is 15 residues long. DNA of the CDR3: TGTGCCAGCAGCTTATTTGAGGGACAGATCTACGAGCAGTACTTC. Translating gives CASSLFEGQIYEQYF.

The chain is built from TRBV2 and TRBJ2-1; D perhaps matches TRBD2 (6 bases). This CDR3 contains 12 residues. V shed 8 bases and J shed 9 bases, with 14 bases lying between them. CDR1 SNHLY and CDR2 FYNNEI come from the germline V gene. CDR3 residues: CASGVERVEQFF. The CDR3 DNA is TGTGCCAGCGGGGTGGAGCGGGTTGAGCAGTTCTTC.

This CDR3 reads CASAGYNEQFF. The CDR3 DNA reads as TGTGCCAGCGCGGGGTACAATGAGCAGTTCTTC. The chain links TRBV11-3 to TRBJ2-1, with D possibly being TRBD2 (6 bases). Germline values: CDR1 SGHNT, CDR2 YENEEA. Trimming took off 8 bases at V and 4 bases at J, with 6 bases between the two ends. CDR3 length: 11 amino acids.

The chain couples TRBV27 to TRBJ1-5, with TRBD1 matching over 7 bases. Germline CDR1 reads MNHEY; CDR2 reads SMNVEV (reference sequence). The trim removed 7 bases at V and 7 bases at J, leaving 7 bases unmatched. The CDR3 runs to 13 residues. CDR3 amino acids: CASTRTGGQPQHF. The CDR3 DNA reads TGTGCCAGCACCAGGACAGGCGGCCAGCCCCAGCATTTT.

The rearrangement links TRBV5-1 to TRBJ2-5, with D maybe TRBD1 (5 bases). The CDR3 extends over 12 amino acids. V was trimmed by 4 bases and J by 5 bases, leaving 9 bases between them. Germline assignment: CDR1 SGHRS and CDR2 YFSETQ. CDR3 residues: CASSETAETQYF. For the CDR3, the DNA is TGCGCCAGCAGCGAGACAGCGGAGACCCAGTACTTC.

The rearrangement links TRBV18 to TRBJ2-1; D unclear. This CDR3 region has 13 residues. In germline, CDR1 is KGHSH, CDR2 LQKENI. With 0 bases removed from V and 2 bases from J, the gap between germline ends came to 2 bases. CDR3 coding DNA: TGTGCCAGCTCACCACCAACCTACAATGAGCAGTTCTTC. Protein product: CASSPPTYNEQFF.

This chain uses TRBV18 with TRBJ2-1; TRBD1 aligns across 9 bases. Unmatched junction bases numbered 6, after V lost 3 bases and J lost 9 bases. CDR3 length: 14 residues. Per the germline V gene, CDR1 is KGHSH and CDR2 is LQKENI. This CDR3 is CASSPRDRDGEQFF. The CDR3, as DNA: TGTGCCAGCTCACCCCGGGACAGGGACGGTGAGCAGTTCTTC.

The chain carries TRBV19 and TRBJ2-1; possibly TRBD1 for D (6 bases). This CDR3 has 14 amino acids. V was pared by 8 bases and J by 8 bases, with 19 bases between. The germline V gene has CDR1 LNHDA and CDR2 SQIVND (reference sequence). The DNA for the CDR3 is TGTGCCAGTTGCGGTGTACAGGGTGTCGATGAGCAGTTCTTC. This encodes CASCGVQGVDEQFF.

The rearrangement joins TRBV5-3 to TRBJ1-3; no definite D call. TRBV5-3 is an ORF, and what it does is uncertain. The CDR3 totals 16 residues. The germline V and J ends were trimmed by 1 base and 2 bases, with 13 bases remaining between them. DNA of the CDR3: TGTGCCAGAAGCTTGAGACTGATCTTGGCTGGAAACACCATATATTTT. Protein sequence: CARSLRLILAGNTIYF.

The gene calls are TRBV2 and TRBJ2-3; 10 bases agree with TRBD1. The CDR3 is 15 residues long. Per the germline V gene, CDR1 is SNHLY and CDR2 is FYNNEI. With 9 bases clipped from V and 5 bases from J, the junction kept 11 bases outside the gene matches. DNA of the CDR3: TGTGCCAGTCTACCTGGGACAGGGGTAAGAGATACGCAGTATTTT. This translates into CASLPGTGVRDTQYF.

The chain has TRBV7-2 and TRBJ2-3; TRBD1 matches at 8 bases. Germline V gene data show CDR1 as SGHTA and CDR2 as FQGNSA. V dropped 2 bases and J dropped 1; count of bases not matched to a gene: 2. The CDR3 has 15 amino acids. The CDR3 reads CASSLQGARTDTQYF. The CDR3 DNA follows: TGTGCCAGCAGCTTACAGGGGGCGCGCACAGATACGCAGTATTTT.

V and J are TRBV29-1 and TRBJ1-2; TRBD1 might be the D (6 bases). Germline lookup yields CDR1 SQVTM and CDR2 ANQGSEA. The CDR3 is 12 residues long. The V end lost 4 bases, the J end lost 1 base, and 7 bases lay between the germline ends. The CDR3 nucleotides read TGCAGCGTTGTGGACAGTAACTATGGCTACACCTTC. Translating gives CSVVDSNYGYTF. Looking up the rest from reference TRBV29-1 and TRBJ1-2 gives the full variable domain: SAVISQKPSRDICQRGTSLTIQCQVDSQVTMMFWYRQQPGQSLTLIATANQGSEATYESGFVIDKFPISRPNLTFSTLTVSNMSPEDSSIYLCSVVDSNYGYTFGSGTRLTVV.

Notes on this clone: A read error likely explains this, since a far larger clone differs by one base. The rearrangement links TRBV6-5 to TRBJ2-5; TRBD1 aligns across 8 bases. The CDR3 spans 13 residues. J lost 11 bases, V lost 5 bases, and 10 bases had no gene match. Germline lookup yields CDR1 MNHEY and CDR2 SVGAGI. The CDR3 sequence: CASSKDRAREQYF. CDR3 DNA: TGTGCCAGCAGTAAGGACAGGGCGCGAGAGCAGTACTTC.

For this clone: Other DNA sequences of this sample code for an identical CDR3. The chain is built from TRBV18 and TRBJ2-1, with D possibly TRBD1 on 5 matching bases. Trimming took off 1 base at V and 0 bases at J, with 7 bases between the two ends. This CDR3 spans 15 amino acids. The germline gives CDR1 KGHSH, CDR2 LQKENI. CDR3: CASSPQDSSYNEQFF. DNA of the CDR3: TGTGCCAGCTCACCACAAGACAGCTCCTACAATGAGCAGTTCTTC.

As to this clone: An end of the junction differs from the germline gene, which may be a read error. The V and J genes are TRBV4-1 and TRBJ1-2; D is unresolved. The CDR3 is made up of 16 amino acids. CDR1 and CDR2 (germline): MGHRA, YSYEKL. The CDR3 loop reads CASSKEVRRTGYGYTF. CDR3 in DNA: TGCGCCAGCAGCAAAGAGGTCCGGAGAACTGGCTATGGCTACACCTTC.

The V gene is TRBV15, the J gene TRBJ2-1; a possible D gene is TRBD1 (5 bases). The ends were cut back, 0 bases at V and 4 bases at J, with 13 bases in the middle. Germline values: CDR1 LNHNV, CDR2 YYDKDF (reference sequence). The CDR3 consists of 16 residues. The CDR3 DNA reads TGTGCCACCAGCAGAGATACAGGTCCGGTTTACAATGAGCAGTTCTTC. This codes for CATSRDTGPVYNEQFF.

The CDR3 sequence is CASSATSGSYNEQFF. As DNA, the CDR3 is TGCGCCAGCAGCGCGACTAGCGGCTCCTACAATGAGCAGTTCTTC. The chain uses TRBV5-1 and TRBJ2-1; 9 positions match TRBD2. J gave up 0 bases and V 4 bases, and 2 bases lay outside the gene matches. CDR3 size: 15 residues. Per germline, CDR1 SGHRS and CDR2 YFSETQ.

The rearrangement joins TRBV5-5 to TRBJ1-1, with D possibly being TRBD1 (5 bases). The CDR3 runs to 15 residues. Germline assignment: CDR1 SGHKS and CDR2 YYEKEE (reference sequence). V lost 0 bases, J lost 0 bases, and 9 bases lay in between. CDR3 nucleotides: TGTGCCAGCAGCTTGGTGACGGACATGAACACTGAAGCTTTCTTT. Encoded protein: CASSLVTDMNTEAFF.

The chain combines TRBV18 with TRBJ2-7, with 7 bases matching TRBD2. The V gene end was trimmed by 1 base and the J gene end by 4 bases; junction bases not matched to a gene: 13. The CDR3 is 17 amino acids. From germline, CDR1 is KGHSH and CDR2 LQKENI. In DNA form, the CDR3 reads TGTGCCAGCTCACCACGGACGGTAGCTAGCGGAAATTACGAGCAGTACTTC. It yields the protein CASSPRTVASGNYEQYF. Full variable domain (rest looked up from reference TRBV18 and TRBJ2-7): NAGVMQNPRHLVRRRGQEARLRCSPMKGHSHVYWYRQLPEEGLKFMVYLQKENIIDESGMPKERFSAEFPKEGPSILRIQQVVRGDSAAYFCASSPRTVASGNYEQYFGPGTRLTVT.

The gene calls are TRBV7-2 and TRBJ2-2; 12 bases line up with TRBD2. The J segment lost 7 bases and the V segment lost 1 base, leaving 4 bases of the junction unmatched. In germline, CDR1 is SGHTA, CDR2 FQGNSA. The CDR3 covers 16 residues. This chain's CDR3 is CASSLGLAGVNGELFF. As DNA, the CDR3 is TGTGCCAGCAGCTTAGGACTAGCGGGAGTAAACGGGGAGCTGTTTTTT.

The rearrangement uses TRBV30 and TRBJ1-2; no clear D gene. Trimming shortened V by 3 bases and J by 0 bases, and 8 bases separated the two germline ends. The germline V gene encodes CDR1 GTSNPN and CDR2 SVGIG (reference sequence). The CDR3 has 13 amino acids. DNA for the CDR3: TGTGCCTGGAGAAAAGGAGCTAACTATGGCTACACCTTC. Translated, it gives CAWRKGANYGYTF.

CDR3 residues: CASSLSPGQNTEAFF. CDR3 in DNA: TGTGCCAGCAGTTTATCGCCAGGGCAGAACACTGAAGCTTTCTTT. The chain is built from TRBV27 and TRBJ1-1; D might be TRBD1 (5 bases). V dropped 0 bases and J dropped 1 base, with 9 bases sitting between them. CDR3 length equals 15 residues. Looked up from germline, CDR1 is MNHEY and CDR2 is SMNVEV (reference sequence).

This clone has a handful of counts. The chain combines TRBV19 with TRBJ2-7; D ambiguous. This CDR3 region has 11 residues. Trimming shortened V by 5 bases and J by 6 bases, and 8 bases separated the two germline ends. Germline CDR1 LNHDA, CDR2 SQIVND (reference sequence). The CDR3 sequence is CASSQNLEQYF. The CDR3 DNA reads as TGTGCCAGTAGTCAAAACCTCGAGCAGTACTTC.

The chain is built from TRBV10-1 and TRBJ2-7, with 7 positions matching TRBD2. The V and J ends lost 3 bases and 3 bases, in that order; junction bases with no gene match: 5. This CDR3 is built from 14 residues. CDR1 and CDR2 from the germline V gene are WNHNN and SYGVQD (reference sequence). CDR3 sequence: CASSEGTTHYEQYF. The CDR3 DNA sequence: TGCGCCAGCAGTGAAGGGACTACCCACTACGAGCAGTACTTC.

The chain links TRBV11-2 to TRBJ2-2, with TRBD1 matching 8 bases. V trimming: 7 bases; J trimming: 3 bases; junction bases outside the gene matches: 7. The germline CDR1 and CDR2 sequences are SGHAT and FQNNGV. The CDR3 totals 15 residues. CDR3 DNA: TGTGCCAGCAATCTGGACAGGGTGGACACCGGGGAGCTGTTTTTT. Encoded protein: CASNLDRVDTGELFF.